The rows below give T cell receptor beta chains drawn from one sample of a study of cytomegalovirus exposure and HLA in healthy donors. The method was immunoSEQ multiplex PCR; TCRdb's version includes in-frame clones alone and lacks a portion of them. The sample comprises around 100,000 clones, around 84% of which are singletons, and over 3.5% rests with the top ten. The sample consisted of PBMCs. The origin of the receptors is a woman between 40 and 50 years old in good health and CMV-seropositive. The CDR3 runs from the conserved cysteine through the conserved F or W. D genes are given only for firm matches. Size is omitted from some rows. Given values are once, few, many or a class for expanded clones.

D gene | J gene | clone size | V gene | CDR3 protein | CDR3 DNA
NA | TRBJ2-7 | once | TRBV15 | CATSRVPGRYEQYF | TGTGCCACCAGCAGAGTTCCGGGAAGGTACGAGCAGTACTTC
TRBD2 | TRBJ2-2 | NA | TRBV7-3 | CASSLNGGTSGRELFF | TGTGCCAGCAGCTTAAATGGTGGGACTAGCGGGAGGGAGCTGTTTTTT
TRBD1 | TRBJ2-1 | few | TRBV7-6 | CASSLEEGTANPNNEQFF | TGTGCCAGCAGCTTAGAGGAAGGGACAGCAAACCCAAACAATGAGCAGTTCTTC
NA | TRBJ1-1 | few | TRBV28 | CASSRVNTEAFF | TGTGCCAGCAGTCGGGTGAACACTGAAGCTTTCTTT
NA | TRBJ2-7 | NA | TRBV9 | CASSVDGSLSYEQYF | TGTGCCAGCAGCGTAGACGGGAGCTTGTCCTACGAGCAGTACTTC
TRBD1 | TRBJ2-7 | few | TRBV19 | CAILRDRGGEQYF | TGTGCCATTCTCCGGGACAGGGGTGGCGAGCAGTACTTC
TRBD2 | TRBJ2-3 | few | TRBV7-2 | CASSFISGMYTDTQYF | TGTGCCAGCAGCTTTATAAGCGGGATGTACACAGATACGCAGTATTTT
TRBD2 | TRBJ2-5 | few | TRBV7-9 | CSSSLAHGLAGVRETQYF | TGTTCCAGCAGCTTAGCGCACGGACTAGCGGGAGTGAGGGAGACCCAGTACTTC
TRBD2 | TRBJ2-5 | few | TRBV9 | CASSVGVAGGGSETQYF | TGTGCCAGCAGCGTAGGAGTAGCGGGGGGGGGCTCGGAGACCCAGTACTTC
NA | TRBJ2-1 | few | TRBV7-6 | CASRHWAGADNEQFF | TGTGCCAGCAGACACTGGGCAGGTGCCGACAATGAGCAGTTCTTC
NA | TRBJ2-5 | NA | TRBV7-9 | CASSPGHSQETQYF | TGTGCCAGCAGCCCTGGACATTCCCAGGAGACCCAGTACTTC
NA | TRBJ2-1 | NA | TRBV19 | CASSRQFYPDEQFF | TGTGCCAGTAGTCGACAGTTCTACCCGGATGAGCAGTTCTTC
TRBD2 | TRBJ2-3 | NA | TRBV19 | CASTGTSGRGDTQYF | TGTGCCAGTACCGGGACTAGCGGGAGAGGGGATACGCAGTATTTT
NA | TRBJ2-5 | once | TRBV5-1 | CASSMTGAQETQYF | TGCGCCAGCAGCATGACAGGAGCTCAAGAGACCCAGTACTTC
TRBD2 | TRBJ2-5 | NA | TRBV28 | CASSPRGDGKTQYF | TGTGCCAGCAGTCCCCGGGGGGACGGGAAGACCCAGTACTTC
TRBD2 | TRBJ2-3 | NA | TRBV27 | CASSLQAGGGTDTQYF | TGTGCCAGCAGTTTACAAGCGGGAGGAGGCACAGATACGCAGTATTTT
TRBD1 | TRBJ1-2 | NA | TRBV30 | CAWRDRGVGYTF | TGTGCCTGGAGGGACAGGGGGGTAGGCTACACCTTC
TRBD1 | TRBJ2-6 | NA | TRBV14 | CASRPRGGGQASSGANVLTF | TGTGCCAGCAGGCCAAGAGGAGGCGGACAGGCTTCCTCTGGGGCCAACGTCCTGACTTTC
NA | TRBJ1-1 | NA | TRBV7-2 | CASSLDPARALGRAFF | TGTGCCAGCAGCTTGGATCCAGCCCGGGCCCTGGGGAGAGCTTTCTTT
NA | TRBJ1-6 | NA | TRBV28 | CASTRGRYSPLHF | TGTGCCAGCACGCGGGGGCGGTATTCACCCCTCCACTTT
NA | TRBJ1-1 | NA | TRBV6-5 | CATQHPGNTEAFF | TGTGCTACCCAGCACCCAGGGAACACTGAAGCTTTCTTT
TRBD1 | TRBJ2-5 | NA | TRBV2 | CASLGQGGETQYF | TGTGCCAGCCTCGGACAGGGTGGAGAGACCCAGTACTTC
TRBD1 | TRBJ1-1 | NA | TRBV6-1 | CASSERQGQAFF | TGTGCCAGCAGTGAACGACAGGGGCAAGCTTTCTTT
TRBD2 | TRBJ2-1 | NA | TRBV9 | CASSRTSGGTYNEQFF | TGTGCCAGCAGCCGGACTAGCGGGGGGACCTACAATGAGCAGTTCTTC
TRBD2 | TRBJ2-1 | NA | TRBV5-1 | CASSLGQVGLAGRYNEQFF | TGCGCCAGCAGCCTGGGACAGGTCGGACTAGCGGGAAGGTACAATGAGCAGTTCTTC
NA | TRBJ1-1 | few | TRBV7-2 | CASTNDRRREAFF | TGTGCCAGCACCAACGACCGAAGGCGGGAAGCTTTCTTT
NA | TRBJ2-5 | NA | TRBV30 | CAWGGGASGKETQYF | TGTGCCTGGGGGGGCGGGGCTAGCGGAAAAGAGACCCAGTACTTC
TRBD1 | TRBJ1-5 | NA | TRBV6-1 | CASRGDGQGNQPQHF | TGTGCCAGCCGCGGGGACGGACAGGGAAATCAGCCCCAGCATTTT
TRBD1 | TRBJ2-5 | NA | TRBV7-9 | CASSLAGQAQETQYF | TGTGCCAGCAGCTTAGCCGGACAGGCACAAGAGACCCAGTACTTC
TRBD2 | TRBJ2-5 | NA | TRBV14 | CASSQWGLAGVLGETQYF | TGTGCCAGCAGCCAGTGGGGACTAGCGGGAGTCTTGGGAGAGACCCAGTACTTC
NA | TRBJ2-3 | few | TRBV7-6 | CASSGRGGPGSDTQYF | TGTGCCAGCAGCGGACGAGGGGGACCGGGTTCAGATACGCAGTATTTT
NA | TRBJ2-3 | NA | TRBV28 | CASSSPASSRFGDTQYF | TGTGCCAGCAGTTCGCCCGCTAGCAGTCGGTTTGGAGATACGCAGTATTTT
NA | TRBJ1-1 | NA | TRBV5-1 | CASSSEGLGEAFF | TGCGCCAGCAGCTCGGAGGGGTTGGGTGAAGCTTTCTTT
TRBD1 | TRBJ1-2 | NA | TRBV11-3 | CASSSTGATYGYTF | TGTGCCAGCAGCTCGACAGGGGCGACTTATGGCTACACCTTC
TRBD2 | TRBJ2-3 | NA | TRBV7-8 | CASSPSTYSGGTDTQYF | TGTGCCAGCAGCCCTAGTACGTACAGCGGGGGCACAGATACGCAGTATTTT